These T cell receptor beta chains were read from a single sample in a study of cytomegalovirus exposure and HLA in healthy donors. Sequencing was performed with immunoSEQ multiplex PCR; in TCRdb, only in-frame clones are kept and a portion is missing. The repertoire holds approximately 140,000 clones, with 70% to 80% as singletons. Sequences were obtained from PBMCs. The receptor set was obtained from a man aged 18 to 29 in good health and CMV-seronegative. Each CDR3 is given with its conserved first and last residue. The order of the fields is J gene, D gene, clone size, V gene, CDR3 DNA, CDR3 protein. D genes are given only for firm matches. Rows give clone size only sometimes, using once, few, many, or a class for an expanded clone.

TRBJ2-7 NA few TRBV5-5 TGTGCCAGCAGCTACGCAAACCGGGAGCAGTACTTC CASSYANREQYF
TRBJ2-7 NA NA TRBV7-2 TGTGCCAGCAGCTTGTATCAGCGATACTACGAGCAGTACTTC CASSLYQRYYEQYF
TRBJ2-7 NA NA TRBV28 TGTGCCAGCAGCACTACCTACGAGCAGTACTTC CASSTTYEQYF
TRBJ1-4 NA NA TRBV19 TGTGCCAGTAGTATACCGACGGGGGGCCGAGGAAATGAAAAACTGTTTTTT CASSIPTGGRGNEKLFF
TRBJ2-1 NA NA TRBV28 TGTGCCATCCGGAGGGCGACCTACAATGAGCAGTTCTTC CAIRRATYNEQFF
TRBJ2-5 NA NA TRBV5-1 TGCGCCAGCAGCCCTCCAGGGTTATTACCCCAAGAGACCCAGTACTTC CASSPPGLLPQETQYF
TRBJ1-2 TRBD1 NA TRBV28 TGTGCCAGCACCTATCAGGGGGCGAACTATGGCTACACCTTC CASTYQGANYGYTF
TRBJ2-1 TRBD2 few TRBV7-9 TGTGCCAGCAGCTACCGGGAACTAGCGGGAGAAGCCCCTTACAATGAGCAGTTCTTC CASSYRELAGEAPYNEQFF
TRBJ2-2 TRBD2 once TRBV27 TGTGCCAGCACCTCCGGGCCCACTAGCGGCACCGGGGAGCTGTTTTTT CASTSGPTSGTGELFF
TRBJ1-2 TRBD1 NA TRBV25-1 TGTGCCAGCAGGACCACAGGGGCGGACAACTATGGCTACACCTTC CASRTTGADNYGYTF
TRBJ1-1 NA NA TRBV27 TGTGCCAGCAGTTTGGGCAGATTGAACACTGAAGCTTTCTTT CASSLGRLNTEAFF
TRBJ2-7 NA NA TRBV2 TGTGCCAGCAGTGTAGAGTACGAGCAGTACTTC CASSVEYEQYF
TRBJ1-4 NA once TRBV19 TGTGCCAGTAGTATAGGACAGGCGGCGAATGAAAAACTGTTTTTT CASSIGQAANEKLFF
TRBJ1-4 NA NA TRBV6-6 TGTGCCAGCAGTAGGGGAGGGACTAATGAAAAACTGTTTTTT CASSRGGTNEKLFF
TRBJ1-1 NA few TRBV28 TGTGCCAGCTTGGCGGGCGGCACTGAAGCTTTCTTT CASLAGGTEAFF
TRBJ2-1 TRBD1 NA TRBV18 TGTGCCAGCTCACCACCGCAGGGGGCCTACAATGAGCAGTTCTTC CASSPPQGAYNEQFF
TRBJ2-5 NA NA TRBV11-2 TGTGCCAGCAGCTTCACCGGGGACCAAGAGACCCAGTACTTC CASSFTGDQETQYF
TRBJ2-7 TRBD2 NA TRBV27 TGTGCCAGCAGTCCTGGACTAGCGGGAGCCTACGAGCAGTACTTC CASSPGLAGAYEQYF
TRBJ2-3 TRBD1 NA TRBV30 TGTGCCTGGAGTCCATGGACAGGGATTTCCACAGATACGCAGTATTTT CAWSPWTGISTDTQYF
TRBJ1-2 NA NA TRBV6-4 TGTGCCAGCTCCGTACCAGGGCCCCTTCTCTATGGCTACACCTTC CASSVPGPLLYGYTF
TRBJ1-2 TRBD1 NA TRBV10-3 TGTGCCATCAGTGAAAGGGGACAGCCCCTTAATAACTATGGCTACACCTTC CAISERGQPLNNYGYTF
TRBJ2-7 TRBD1 few TRBV6-6 TGTGCCAGCAGTTATTCCAACAGGGGAACCTACGAGCAGTACTTC CASSYSNRGTYEQYF
TRBJ1-5 TRBD1 NA TRBV19 TGTGCCAGTGGGACAGGGTTTAGAGAGGAATATCAGCCCCAGCATTTT CASGTGFREEYQPQHF
TRBJ2-5 NA NA TRBV18 TGTGCCAGCTCACCATATGCCGGGAGTGGGTCGAGAGAGACCCAGTACTTC CASSPYAGSGSRETQYF
TRBJ1-1 TRBD1 NA TRBV6-5 TGTGCCAGCAGTTACGACAGGGGGGACACTGAAGCTTTCTTT CASSYDRGDTEAFF
TRBJ2-7 NA NA TRBV28 TGTGCCAGCAGTTTTGCAGCGTCGGGCTACGAGCAGTACTTC CASSFAASGYEQYF
TRBJ2-5 TRBD2 NA TRBV19 TGTGCCAGTACGCCCCTAGCGGGAGCTGGGCAAGAGACCCAGTACTTC CASTPLAGAGQETQYF
TRBJ2-5 TRBD1 NA TRBV15 TGTGCCACCAGCAGAGTTACAGGGGGCGGGGAGACCCAGTACTTC CATSRVTGGGETQYF